This T cell receptor (beta chain) originates from a study of Ad26.COV2.S vaccination and SARS-CoV-2 variants. Sequenced by immunoSEQ multiplex PCR; TCRdb stores in-frame clones only, minus some. The sample shows 380,000 or so clones, 83% of them seen only once. Trimming removed 4 bases at V and 7 bases at J, with 16 bases between. CDR1 and CDR2 from the germline V gene are KGHDR and SFDVKD. The CDR3 is made up of 15 amino acids. Overall study results and limits: Vaccine recipients had higher spike-specific TCR breadth than placebo recipients.

Treatment of the sample: 15 to 20 received Ad26.COV2.S at low or high dose, single or two shots; roughly 5 received placebo; per-sample allocation not given. On day 63 after the first injection, vaccine and placebo recipients gave samples. The administered vaccine (an Ad26 vector) expressed Wuhan-strain SARS-CoV-2 spike. With regard to this clone: The antigen is not known.

This chain joins TRBV24-1 and TRBJ2-1; D unclear. This sequence originates from a person aged 18-60 years who received the Ad26.COV2.S COVID-19 vaccine or a placebo. Sequences were derived from peripheral blood, sampled in a trial of Ad26.COV2.S vaccine versus placebo. CDR3 sequence: CATSDLDLGENEQFF. The CDR3 nucleotides read TGTGCCACCAGTGACCTAGACTTGGGCGAAAATGAGCAGTTCTTC.